This T cell receptor beta chain came from a study of shared clonotypes between healthy human individuals. Study conclusions and caveats: Limitation of the genetic and exposure-history diversity represented came from the few donors.

TCRdb's copy holds only in-frame clones and misses some; the assay was immunoSEQ multiplex PCR. The table has about 2 million clones, approximately 95% seen once; the top ten hold 0.1% to 0.15%. A word on this clone: Its target is not known.

CDR3 length: 12 residues. V lost 6 bases, J lost 8 bases, and 10 bases lay in between. Germline V CDR1 and CDR2: MNHEY, SVGAGI. The rearrangement links TRBV6-5 to TRBJ1-4; the D is unclear. The sequencing input was naive CD4+ T cells sorted from blood. Regarding subset: CD45RA+ positively selected. The source is a man between 18 and 35 years old in good health. The CDR3 spells CASRQRKEKLFF. The CDR3 DNA follows: TGTGCCAGCAGACAACGAAAGGAAAAACTGTTTTTT.